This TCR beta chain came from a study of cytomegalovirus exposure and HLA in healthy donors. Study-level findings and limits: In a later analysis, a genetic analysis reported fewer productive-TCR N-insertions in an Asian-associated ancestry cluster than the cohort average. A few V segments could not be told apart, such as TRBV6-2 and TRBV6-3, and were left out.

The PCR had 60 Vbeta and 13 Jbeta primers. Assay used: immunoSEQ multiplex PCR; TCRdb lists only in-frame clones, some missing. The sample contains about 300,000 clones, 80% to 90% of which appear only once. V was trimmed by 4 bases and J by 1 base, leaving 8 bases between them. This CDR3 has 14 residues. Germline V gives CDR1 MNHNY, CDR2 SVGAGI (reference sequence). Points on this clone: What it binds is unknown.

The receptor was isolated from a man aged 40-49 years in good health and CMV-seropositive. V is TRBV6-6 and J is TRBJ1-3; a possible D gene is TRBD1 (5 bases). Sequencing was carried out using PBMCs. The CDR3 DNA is TGTGCCAGCAGTTTGGCAGGGTCTGGAAACACCATATATTTT. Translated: CASSLAGSGNTIYF.